The TCR beta chain described here comes from a study of T cell repertoires in cytomegalovirus infection. Looking at the study overall: Researchers turned to recently identified HLA-C-restricted CMV epitopes as well as well-studied HLA-B-restricted ones. Based on public TCR beta signatures, there were indications of CMV infection and of a matching HLA type.

TCRdb itself ran the reads through MiXCR, one entry per CDR3 protein. Here the sample spans a few hundred thousand distinct CDR3 sequences, roughly 42% being singletons. Comments on this clonotype: Its antigen is not known.

Study-wide results and caveats: CMV-specific TCR beta clonotypes restricted by HLA-C were the ones dominating the ex vivo response. Cumulative public TCR beta family frequency identified carriers of CMV plus the relevant HLA.

Specimen: cultured PBMCs, collected from culture after CMV antigen stimulation. The sequence was collected from a human donor in good health (CMV status not recorded). Some clones in this sample may be carry-over from other donors' samples.

The DNA of the CDR3 is TGTGCCAGCAGTTTTAGGGACTACCAGCGAAATACGCAGTATTTT. Its protein product is CASSFRDYQRNTQYF. The chain links TRBV28 to TRBJ2-3; 7 nucleotides agree with TRBD2. Germline V gene lookup returns CDR1 MDHEN and CDR2 SYDVKM. J was trimmed by 7 bases and V by 3 bases; bases with no gene match: 10. CDR3 size: 15 residues.